These T cell receptor beta chains were read from a single sample in a study of T cell responses to AZD1222 COVID-19 vaccine. Using immunoSEQ multiplex PCR, the repertoire was profiled, and TCRdb retains in-frame clones only, with some absent. The sample lists roughly 40,000 clones, about nine tenths occurring once. Sequences were derived from peripheral blood, sampled 28 days after the second AZD1222 dose. All receptors derive from an adult who received the AZD1222 COVID-19 vaccine. The CDR3 runs from the conserved cysteine through the conserved F or W. A D gene is named only where the DNA matches it firmly. Size is stated for part of the rows, as once, few or many counts, or as a class when the clone is expanded.

DNA,CDR3,size,D,J,V
TGTGCCAGCAGTACCCGCACAGATACGCAGTATTTT,CASSTRTDTQYF,-,-,TRBJ2-3,TRBV12-3/TRBV12-4
TGTGCCAGCAGAGATGGGGGGGCCAATGAGCAGTTCTTC,CASRDGGANEQFF,-,-,TRBJ2-1,TRBV7-2
TGTGCCAGCATCCTCGGGGGAAAGAACACCGGGGAGCTGTTTTTT,CASILGGKNTGELFF,-,-,TRBJ2-2,TRBV28
TGCAGCCTCGACTTTGGGGGACAAGAGACCCAGTACTTC,CSLDFGGQETQYF,-,-,TRBJ2-5,TRBV29-1
TGTGCCAGCAGCTCGACAGGGATATCAGGGGAGACCCAGTACTTC,CASSSTGISGETQYF,-,TRBD1,TRBJ2-5,TRBV11-3
TGTGCCAGCAGTAATTGGTTGGGGAGTGAGCAGTTCTTC,CASSNWLGSEQFF,-,-,TRBJ2-1,TRBV12-3/TRBV12-4
TGTGCCAGCAGTTCTGTCGGACTAGGTGGAAGGGAGCAGTACTTC,CASSSVGLGGREQYF,-,TRBD2,TRBJ2-7,TRBV27
TGTGCCAGCAGTTACGGAGGCAGGGCGGGCTACACCTTC,CASSYGGRAGYTF,-,-,TRBJ1-2,TRBV6-6
TGTGCCAGCAGCTCTGACAGAGCACAATCCTACGAGCAGTACTTC,CASSSDRAQSYEQYF,-,-,TRBJ2-7,TRBV5-4
TGCGCCAGCAGCTTAAGGACAGGGAACAATGAGCAGTTCTTC,CASSLRTGNNEQFF,-,TRBD1,TRBJ2-1,TRBV5-1
TGCGCCAGCAGCTTGGCAGGGGACTTCTACGAGCAGTACTTC,CASSLAGDFYEQYF,-,-,TRBJ2-7,TRBV5-1
TGTGCCATCTCCTCTTCGGTCCTCGGAGCGGGAGATGGGCCAGATACGCAGTATTTT,CAISSSVLGAGDGPDTQYF,-,TRBD2,TRBJ2-3,TRBV10-3
TGTGCCAGCAGCTTGGAGTTTGGTAGGGAGGAGCTGTTTTTT,CASSLEFGREELFF,-,-,TRBJ2-2,TRBV5-4
TGCGCCAGCAGCTTGATGTCCTCCACCTACAATGAGCAGTTCTTC,CASSLMSSTYNEQFF,-,-,TRBJ2-1,TRBV5-1
TGTGCCAGCAGAGAAGGGACAGAGAACACTGAAGCTTTCTTT,CASREGTENTEAFF,-,TRBD1,TRBJ1-1,TRBV6-1
TGTGCCAGCAGCGCACTAGCGCCTACATCCTACAATGAGCAGTTCTTC,CASSALAPTSYNEQFF,few,TRBD2,TRBJ2-1,TRBV7-6
TGTGCCAGCAGCCTTGACACGTTCAATCAGCCCCAGCATTTT,CASSLDTFNQPQHF,-,-,TRBJ1-5,TRBV7-9
TGTGCCAGCAGCGGGGGACTAGCGGTTTCAGATACGCAGTATTTT,CASSGGLAVSDTQYF,-,TRBD2,TRBJ2-3,TRBV5-8